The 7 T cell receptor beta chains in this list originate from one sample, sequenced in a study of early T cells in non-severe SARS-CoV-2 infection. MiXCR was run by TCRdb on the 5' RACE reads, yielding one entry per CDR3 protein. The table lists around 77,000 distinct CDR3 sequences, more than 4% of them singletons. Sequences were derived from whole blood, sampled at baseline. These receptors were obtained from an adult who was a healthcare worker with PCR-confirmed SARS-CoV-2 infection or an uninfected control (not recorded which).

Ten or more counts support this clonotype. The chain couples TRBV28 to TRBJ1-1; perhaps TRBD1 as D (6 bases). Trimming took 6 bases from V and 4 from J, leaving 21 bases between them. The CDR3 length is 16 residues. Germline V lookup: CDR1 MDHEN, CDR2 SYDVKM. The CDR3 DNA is TGTGCCAGCAGGCCTAAACCAGGGAGGGGGAGCACTGAAGCTTTCTTT. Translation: CASRPKPGRGSTEAFF.

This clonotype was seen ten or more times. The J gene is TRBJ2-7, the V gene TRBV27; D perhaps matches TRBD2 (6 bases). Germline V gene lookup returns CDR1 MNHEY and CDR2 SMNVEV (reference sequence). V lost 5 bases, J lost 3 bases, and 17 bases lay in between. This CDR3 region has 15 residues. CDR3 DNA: TGTGCCAGCAGTCCCGCCGGTAGCGGTGGCTACGAGCAGTACTTC. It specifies CASSPAGSGGYEQYF.

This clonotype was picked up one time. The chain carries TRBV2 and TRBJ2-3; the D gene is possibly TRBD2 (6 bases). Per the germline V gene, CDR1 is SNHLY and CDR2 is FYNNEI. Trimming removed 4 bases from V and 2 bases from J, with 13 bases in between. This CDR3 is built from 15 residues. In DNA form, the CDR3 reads TGTGCCAGCAGTGCGGACGGGAGATACACAGATACGCAGTATTTT. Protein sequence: CASSADGRYTDTQYF.

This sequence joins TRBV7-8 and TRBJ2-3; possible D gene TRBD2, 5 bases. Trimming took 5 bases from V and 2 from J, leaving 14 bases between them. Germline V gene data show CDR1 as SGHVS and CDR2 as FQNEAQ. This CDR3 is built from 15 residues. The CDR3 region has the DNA TGTGCCAGCAGCCCTACTAGAATATACACAGATACGCAGTATTTT. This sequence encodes CASSPTRIYTDTQYF.

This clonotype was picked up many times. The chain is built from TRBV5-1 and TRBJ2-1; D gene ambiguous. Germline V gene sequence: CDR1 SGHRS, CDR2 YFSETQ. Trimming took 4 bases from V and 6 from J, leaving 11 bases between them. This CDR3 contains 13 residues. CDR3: CASSPRGGNEQFF. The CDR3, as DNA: TGCGCCAGCAGCCCGCGCGGTGGCAATGAGCAGTTCTTC.

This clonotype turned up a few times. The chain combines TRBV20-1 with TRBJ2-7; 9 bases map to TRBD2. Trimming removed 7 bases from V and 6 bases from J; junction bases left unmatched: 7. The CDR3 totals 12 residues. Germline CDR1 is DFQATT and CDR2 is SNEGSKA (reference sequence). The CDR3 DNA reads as TGCAGTGGGGGTAGCGGGAGTCGCGAGCAGTACTTC. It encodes CSGGSGSREQYF.

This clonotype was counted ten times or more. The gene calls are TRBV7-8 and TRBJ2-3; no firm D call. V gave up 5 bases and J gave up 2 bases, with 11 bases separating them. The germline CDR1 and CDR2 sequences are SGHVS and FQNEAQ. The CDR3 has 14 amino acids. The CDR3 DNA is TGTGCCAGCAGCCACGGACCAAACACAGATACGCAGTATTTT. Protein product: CASSHGPNTDTQYF.